This T cell receptor (beta chain) was documented in a study of OX40 agonist ivuxolimab in advanced cancers. Patients with autoimmune history or systemic immunosuppression were excluded. The CDR3 is made up of 17 amino acids. V lost 5 bases, J lost 2 bases, and 19 bases lay in between. The germline CDR1 and CDR2 sequences are SEHNR and FQNEAQ (reference sequence). Profiling relied on immunoSEQ multiplex PCR, and the TCRdb table lists in-frame clones only, not all of them. Among more than 85,000 clones listed, approximately 90% were seen once. The TCR comes from an adult with an advanced solid tumor such as melanoma, head and neck, liver or kidney cancer. The chain couples TRBV7-9 to TRBJ1-5; tentative D call: TRBD1 (5 bases). The sample consisted of CD4+ or CD8+ T cells sorted from blood, taken in a trial of the OX40 agonist ivuxolimab. This CDR3 reads CASSRDGEFFGNQPQHF. DNA for the CDR3: TGTGCCAGCAGCCGGGACGGAGAGTTCTTTGGCAATCAGCCCCAGCATTTT.